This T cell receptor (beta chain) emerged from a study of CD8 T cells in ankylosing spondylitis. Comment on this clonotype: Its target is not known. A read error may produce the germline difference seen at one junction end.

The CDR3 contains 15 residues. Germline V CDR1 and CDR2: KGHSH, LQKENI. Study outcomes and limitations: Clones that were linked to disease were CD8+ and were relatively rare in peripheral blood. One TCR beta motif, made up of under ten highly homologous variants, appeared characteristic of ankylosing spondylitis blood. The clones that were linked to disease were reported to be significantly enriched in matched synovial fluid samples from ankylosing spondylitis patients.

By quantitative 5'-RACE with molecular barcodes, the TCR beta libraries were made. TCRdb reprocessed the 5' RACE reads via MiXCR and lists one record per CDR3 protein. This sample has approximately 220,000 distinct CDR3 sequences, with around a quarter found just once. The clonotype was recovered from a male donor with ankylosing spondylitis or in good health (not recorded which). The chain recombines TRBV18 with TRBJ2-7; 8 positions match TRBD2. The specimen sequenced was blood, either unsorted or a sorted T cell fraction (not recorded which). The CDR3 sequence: CASPPGLARPYEQYF. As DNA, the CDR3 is TGTGCCAGCCCACCCGGACTAGCTAGACCCTACGAGCAGTACTTC.